Below, 24 T cell receptor beta chains from the same sample are listed, as sequenced in a study of blood T cell repertoires in COVID-19. The protocol was immunoSEQ multiplex PCR, while the TCRdb copy is restricted to in-frame clones and leaves out a portion. The sample records 95,000 to 150,000 clones, roughly 90% being singletons. The sequenced sample was peripheral blood. The receptor set was obtained from an elderly woman with acute or convalescent COVID-19.

The chain links TRBV5-1 to TRBJ2-2, with TRBD2 matching over 12 bases. This CDR3 spans 17 amino acids. With V trimmed by 4 bases and J by 1 base, 5 bases remained unmatched. The germline V gene encodes CDR1 SGHRS and CDR2 YFSETQ. DNA for the CDR3: TGCGCCAGCAGCGTGACTAGCGGGAGAGGGAACACCGGGGAGCTGTTTTTT. Encoded protein: CASSVTSGRGNTGELFF. The variable domain in full, completed from reference TRBV5-1 and TRBJ2-2, reads KAGVTQTPRYLIKTRGQQVTLSCSPISGHRSVSWYQQTPGQGLQFLFEYFSETQRNKGNFPGRFSGRQFSNSRSEMNVSTLELGDSALYLCASSVTSGRGNTGELFFGEGSRLTVL.

The chain joins TRBV28 to TRBJ2-3, with 7 bases matching TRBD2. The CDR3 consists of 16 residues. CDR1 MDHEN and CDR2 SYDVKM come from the germline V gene. The trim removed 3 bases at V and 5 bases at J, leaving 11 bases unmatched. The CDR3 DNA reads as TGTGCCAGCAGTTTTTCTCCTAGCGGAGCTGTAGATACGCAGTATTTT. Amino acid sequence: CASSFSPSGAVDTQYF.

This CDR3 is CSASRGAKNIQYF. CDR3 DNA: TGCAGTGCTAGTCGCGGAGCCAAAAACATTCAGTACTTC. This chain uses TRBV20-1 with TRBJ2-4; D gene uncertain. Trimming stripped 3 bases from V and 0 bases from J, with 6 bases between. CDR3 length: 13 residues. The germline V gene has CDR1 DFQATT and CDR2 SNEGSKA (reference sequence).

The chain couples TRBV4-1 to TRBJ1-3; no clear D. The CDR3 sequence is 16 residues long. The germline CDR1 and CDR2 sequences are MGHRA and YSYEKL. Deletions cut 0 bases from V and 1 base from J, with 10 bases between. The CDR3, as DNA: TGCGCCAGCAGCCAAGACGGTTGGAGATCTGGAAACACCATATATTTT. Protein sequence: CASSQDGWRSGNTIYF.

The V call is TRBV5-4, the J call TRBJ2-2; D might be TRBD2 (6 bases). The germline V gene encodes CDR1 SGHNT and CDR2 YYREEE (reference sequence). V lost 0 bases and J 9 bases, leaving 9 bases between the germline ends. CDR3 length: 13 residues. The CDR3 is CASSLEAGWELFF. CDR3 DNA sequence: TGTGCCAGCAGCTTGGAGGCGGGATGGGAGCTGTTTTTT.

The chain is built from TRBV5-8 and TRBJ2-5, with TRBD1 identical over 7 bases. Trimming cost V 4 bases and J 5 bases; bases outside gene matches: 5. Germline V gene data show CDR1 as SGHTS and CDR2 as YDEGEE. The CDR3 contains 13 residues. The CDR3 bases are TGTGCCAGCAGCGTAACAGGGGCCGAGACCCAGTACTTC. It specifies CASSVTGAETQYF.

The chain uses TRBV11-1 and TRBJ2-1; 8 bases are a match to TRBD1. The germline V gene has CDR1 SGHAT and CDR2 FQDESV (reference sequence). Trimming removed 2 bases from V and 7 bases from J; junction bases left unmatched: 7. CDR3 length: 15 residues. CDR3 loop: CASSLPGQGGNEQFF. The CDR3 coding sequence is TGTGCCAGCAGCTTACCCGGACAGGGTGGGAATGAGCAGTTCTTC.

This clone appeared a single time. V gene TRBV5-5 combines with J gene TRBJ2-3; 7 bases map to TRBD1. Germline V CDR1 and CDR2: SGHKS, YYEKEE (reference sequence). This CDR3 has 18 amino acids. V was pared by 2 bases and J by 6 bases, with 18 bases of the junction left unmatched. As DNA, the CDR3 is TGTGCCAGCAGCTTCCGACCGCCGGGCGACAGGGTAGAGGATACGCAGTATTTT. This encodes CASSFRPPGDRVEDTQYF.

In this sample, this clone turned up a few times. The DNA for the CDR3 is TGTGCCAGCAGCGAAGGACGCGGACCGAGACCGGGGGTTGGAACCTCTGGAAACACCATATATTTT. Translated: CASSEGRGPRPGVGTSGNTIYF. The genes are TRBV9 and TRBJ1-3; TRBD1 is a possible D gene (5 bases). Germline V gene lookup returns CDR1 SGDLS and CDR2 YYNGEE. The CDR3 extends over 22 amino acids. Trimming cost V 3 bases and J 0 bases, with 31 bases left between them. Based on the CDR3 plus reference TRBV9 and TRBJ1-3, the full variable domain is DSGVTQTPKHLITATGQRVTLRCSPRSGDLSVYWYQQSLDQGLQFLIQYYNGEERAKGNILERFSAQQFPDLHSELNLSSLELGDSALYFCASSEGRGPRPGVGTSGNTIYFGEGSWLTVV.

V gene TRBV11-3 combines with J gene TRBJ1-2; possibly TRBD1 for D (6 bases). In germline, CDR1 is SGHNT, CDR2 YENEEA. The length of the CDR3 is 13 residues. Here the CDR3 reads CANREGERKGYTF. CDR3 bases: TGTGCAAACAGGGAAGGGGAGAGGAAGGGCTACACCTTC.

The V gene is TRBV27, the J gene TRBJ2-7, with 7 bases lining up with TRBD1. V was clipped by 8 bases and J by 3 bases; unmatched bases: 16. The CDR3 spans 16 residues. Germline V gene lookup returns CDR1 MNHEY and CDR2 SMNVEV (reference sequence). CDR3 residues: CASGALTGRWVYEQYF. CDR3 coding DNA: TGTGCCAGCGGGGCCCTGACAGGGCGCTGGGTCTACGAGCAGTACTTC.

This chain links TRBV4-3 with TRBJ2-2, with a weak D call TRBD1 (6 bases). Germline values: CDR1 LGHNA, CDR2 YSLEER. Trimming took 0 bases from V and 3 from J, leaving 17 bases between them. This CDR3 spans 18 amino acids. CDR3 residues: CASSQDSRGQGHTGELFF. CDR3 DNA: TGCGCCAGCAGCCAAGATTCTCGCGGCCAGGGGCACACCGGGGAGCTGTTTTTT.

This chain joins TRBV28 and TRBJ1-2, with D perhaps matching TRBD1 (6 bases). Germline V lookup: CDR1 MDHEN, CDR2 SYDVKM. V was clipped by 1 base and J by 6 bases, with 12 bases between them. The CDR3 loop spans 14 amino acids. CDR3 residues: CASSLLQGRDGYTF. DNA for the CDR3: TGTGCCAGCAGTTTATTGCAGGGGAGGGATGGCTACACCTTC.

The rearrangement uses TRBV5-1 and TRBJ2-5, with TRBD2 matching over 11 bases. CDR1 is SGHRS, CDR2 YFSETQ, per germline. Unmatched junction bases numbered 9, after V lost 4 bases and J lost 7 bases. The CDR3 sequence is 15 residues long. CDR3 in DNA: TGCGCCAGCAGCCCGACTAGCGGGGTTCTAGTGACCCAGTACTTC. Translating gives CASSPTSGVLVTQYF.

This rearrangement joins TRBV7-2 to TRBJ1-2, with 12 bases lining up with TRBD1. The CDR3 runs to 15 residues. Germline V lookup: CDR1 SGHTA, CDR2 FQGNSA. V was pared by 7 bases and J by 5 bases, with 8 bases of the junction left unmatched. Here the CDR3 reads CASNRWDRGLYGYTF. DNA for the CDR3: TGTGCCAGCAACCGCTGGGACAGGGGGCTTTATGGCTACACCTTC.

The chain is built from TRBV6-5 and TRBJ1-3, with D maybe TRBD1 (5 bases). The CDR3 loop spans 13 amino acids. Germline V gene lookup returns CDR1 MNHEY and CDR2 SVGAGI. V was shortened by 7 bases and J by 2 bases, with 9 bases between the two germline ends. CDR3 in DNA: TGTGCCAGCACGCGGGGGGCTGGAAACACCATATATTTT. Amino acids: CASTRGAGNTIYF.

The rearrangement links TRBV6-2 or TRBV6-3 to TRBJ1-5; TRBD1 matches 7 bases. Germline V lookup: CDR1 MNHEY, CDR2 SVGEGT. V lost 6 bases to trimming and J lost 2 bases; unmatched junction nucleotides: 13. CDR3 length: 17 amino acids. The CDR3 DNA follows: TGTGCCAGCAGCTTACGATCGACAGGGATAGGCAATCAGCCCCAGCATTTT. The encoded protein is CASSLRSTGIGNQPQHF.

The chain uses TRBV28 and TRBJ2-1, with 11 bases identical to TRBD2. This CDR3 has 17 amino acids. Germline assignment: CDR1 MDHEN and CDR2 SYDVKM. The ends lost 9 bases at V and 3 bases at J; junction bases unmatched: 13. For the CDR3, the DNA is TGTGCCAGGGGACTAGCGGTTCCTCCTAGGGACTACAATGAGCAGTTCTTC. As protein: CARGLAVPPRDYNEQFF.

This clone was found a few times. The rearrangement links TRBV14 to TRBJ1-3, with D hard to call. Germline V CDR1 and CDR2: SGHDN, FVKESK. CDR3 length: 16 residues. The V gene lost 2 bases and the J gene lost 0 bases, with 11 bases spanning the gap. The CDR3 bases are TGTGCCAGCAGCCAATTACGGGGAATCTCTGGAAACACCATATATTTT. It yields the protein CASSQLRGISGNTIYF.

This chain joins TRBV5-4 and TRBJ1-1; weak D call: TRBD1 (6 bases). Trimming cost V 7 bases and J 0 bases, with 16 bases left between them. Germline V CDR1 and CDR2: SGHNT, YYREEE (reference sequence). The CDR3 totals 15 residues. The CDR3 region is CASEFGAGVNTEAFF. DNA of the CDR3: TGTGCCAGCGAATTCGGCGCAGGGGTGAACACTGAAGCTTTCTTT.

The chain has TRBV20-1 and TRBJ2-1; perhaps TRBD2 as D (6 bases). V was trimmed by 5 bases and J by 13 bases, leaving 12 bases between them. Germline values: CDR1 DFQATT, CDR2 SNEGSKA (reference sequence). The CDR3 contains 10 residues. The DNA of the CDR3 is TGCAGTGCTTTCACGGGGGTACAGTTCTTC. Amino acids: CSAFTGVQFF.

The chain is built from TRBV3-1 (or the pseudogene TRBV3-2) and TRBJ2-3; TRBD2 is a possible D gene (5 bases). Germline V gene data show CDR1 as LGHDT and CDR2 as YNNKEL (reference sequence). The CDR3 extends over 13 amino acids. V lost 0 bases and J 10 bases, leaving 11 bases between the germline ends. The DNA of the CDR3 is TGTGCCAGCAGCCAAGATCGTGCGGGTCCGCAGTATTTT. Translation gives CASSQDRAGPQYF.

The genes are TRBV28 and TRBJ1-5; 8 nucleotides match TRBD1. This CDR3 has 14 residues. The trim removed 5 bases at V and 6 bases at J, leaving 6 bases unmatched. Germline V lookup: CDR1 MDHEN, CDR2 SYDVKM. DNA of the CDR3: TGTGCCAGCAGTAAACAGGGGGGCGGTCAGCCCCAGCATTTT. This gives the protein CASSKQGGGQPQHF.

V gene TRBV5-6 combines with J gene TRBJ2-7; D is unclear. Germline V gene sequence: CDR1 SGHDT, CDR2 YYEEEE. Trimming removed 0 bases from V and 2 bases from J, with 9 bases in between. CDR3 length equals 14 residues. The CDR3 region has the DNA TGTGCCAGCAGCTTGGGTGCAGGCACCTACGAGCAGTACTTC. This codes for CASSLGAGTYEQYF.